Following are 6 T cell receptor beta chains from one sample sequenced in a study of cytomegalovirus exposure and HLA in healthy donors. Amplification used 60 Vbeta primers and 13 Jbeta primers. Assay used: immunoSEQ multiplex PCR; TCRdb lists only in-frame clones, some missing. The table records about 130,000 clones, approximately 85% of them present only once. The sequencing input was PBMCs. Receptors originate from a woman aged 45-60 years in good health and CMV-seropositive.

The CDR3 loop is CASSQRGQGGNEKLFF. For the CDR3, the DNA is TGCGCCAGCAGCCAGAGGGGACAGGGAGGCAATGAAAAACTGTTTTTT. The V gene is TRBV4-3, the J gene TRBJ1-4, with TRBD1 identical over 9 bases. Germline lookup yields CDR1 LGHNA and CDR2 YSLEER. Trimming at V came to 3 bases and at J to 5 bases, leaving 7 bases not matched to a gene. CDR3 length equals 16 residues.

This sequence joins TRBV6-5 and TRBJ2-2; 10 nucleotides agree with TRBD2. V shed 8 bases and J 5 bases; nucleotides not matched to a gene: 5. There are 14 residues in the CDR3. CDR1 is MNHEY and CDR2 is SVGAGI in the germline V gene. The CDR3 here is CASCPSGSTGELFF. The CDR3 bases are TGTGCCAGCTGCCCTAGCGGGAGTACCGGGGAGCTGTTTTTT.

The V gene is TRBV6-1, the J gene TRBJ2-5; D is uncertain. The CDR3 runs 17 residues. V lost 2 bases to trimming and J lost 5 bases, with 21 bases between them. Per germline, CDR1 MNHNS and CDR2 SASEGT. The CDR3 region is CASSESPPRSGRETQYF. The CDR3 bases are TGTGCCAGCAGTGAATCTCCACCAAGGTCAGGCCGGGAGACCCAGTACTTC.

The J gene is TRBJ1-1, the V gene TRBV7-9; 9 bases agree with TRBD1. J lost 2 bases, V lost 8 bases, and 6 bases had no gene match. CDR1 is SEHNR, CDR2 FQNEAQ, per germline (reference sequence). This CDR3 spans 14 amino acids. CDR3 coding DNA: TGTGCCAGCCTCGTTACAGGGGGCAACACTGAAGCTTTCTTT. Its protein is CASLVTGGNTEAFF. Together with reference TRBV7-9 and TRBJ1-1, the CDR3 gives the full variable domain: DTGVSQNPRHKITKRGQNVTFRCDPISEHNRLYWYRQTLGQGPEFLTYFQNEAQLEKSRLLSDRFSAERPKGSFSTLEIQRTEQGDSAMYLCASLVTGGNTEAFFGQGTRLTVV.

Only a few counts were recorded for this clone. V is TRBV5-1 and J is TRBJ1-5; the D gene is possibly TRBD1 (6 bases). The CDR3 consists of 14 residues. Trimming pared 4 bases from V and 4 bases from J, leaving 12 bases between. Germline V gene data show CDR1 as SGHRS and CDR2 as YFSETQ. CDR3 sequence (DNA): TGCGCCAGCAGCCCCACAGGGTCTAATCAGCCCCAGCATTTT. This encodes CASSPTGSNQPQHF.

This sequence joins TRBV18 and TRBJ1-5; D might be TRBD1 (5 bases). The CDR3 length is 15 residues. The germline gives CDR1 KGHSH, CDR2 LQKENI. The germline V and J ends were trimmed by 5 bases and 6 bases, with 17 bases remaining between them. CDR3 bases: TGTGCCAGCTCAACCAGTGGGGCGAATGCTCAGCCCCAGCATTTT. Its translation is CASSTSGANAQPQHF.